Here is one TCR beta chain with its context. The authors' processing: Reference gene primer amplification yielded estimated nucleated cell counts. Assay used: immunoSEQ multiplex PCR; TCRdb lists only in-frame clones, some missing. The V and J calls and the clone size are those of that table, but D and trimming were determined from the DNA. The top ten clones hold more than 9% of a sample with 200,000 to 250,000 clones, roughly 80% of them seen once. This record comes from a study of blood T cell repertoires in COVID-19. Study-level background: Sites in the United States, Italy and Spain provided acute and convalescent COVID-19 samples. From T cells, B-cell-depleted T cells, or PBMCs came the material, which was cDNA or gDNA.

The CDR3 is made up of 15 amino acids. Germline V gene sequence: CDR1 MNHNY, CDR2 SVGAGI (reference sequence). The germline V and J ends were trimmed by 0 bases and 8 bases, with 13 bases remaining between them. The chain links TRBV6-6 to TRBJ1-4, with TRBD1 as a possible D gene (5 bases). The TCR originated in a woman of 80 years or more with acute or convalescent COVID-19. The sequenced sample was peripheral blood. CDR3 sequence reads: CASSYSKGVGEKLFF. For the CDR3, the DNA is TGTGCCAGCAGTTACTCGAAAGGGGTAGGCGAAAAACTGTTTTTT.